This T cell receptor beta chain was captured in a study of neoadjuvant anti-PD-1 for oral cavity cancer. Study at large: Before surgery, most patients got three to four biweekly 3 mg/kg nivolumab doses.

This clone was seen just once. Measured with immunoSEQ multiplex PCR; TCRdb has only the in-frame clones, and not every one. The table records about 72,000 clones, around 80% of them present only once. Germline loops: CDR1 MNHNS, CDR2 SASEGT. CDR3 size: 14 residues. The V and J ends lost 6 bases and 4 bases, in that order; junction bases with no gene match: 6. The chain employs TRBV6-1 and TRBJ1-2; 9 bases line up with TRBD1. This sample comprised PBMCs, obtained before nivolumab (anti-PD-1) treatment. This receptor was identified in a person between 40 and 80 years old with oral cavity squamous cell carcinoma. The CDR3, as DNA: TGTGCCAGCAGGCTACAGGGGGCAGGCTATGGCTACACCTTC. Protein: CASRLQGAGYGYTF.